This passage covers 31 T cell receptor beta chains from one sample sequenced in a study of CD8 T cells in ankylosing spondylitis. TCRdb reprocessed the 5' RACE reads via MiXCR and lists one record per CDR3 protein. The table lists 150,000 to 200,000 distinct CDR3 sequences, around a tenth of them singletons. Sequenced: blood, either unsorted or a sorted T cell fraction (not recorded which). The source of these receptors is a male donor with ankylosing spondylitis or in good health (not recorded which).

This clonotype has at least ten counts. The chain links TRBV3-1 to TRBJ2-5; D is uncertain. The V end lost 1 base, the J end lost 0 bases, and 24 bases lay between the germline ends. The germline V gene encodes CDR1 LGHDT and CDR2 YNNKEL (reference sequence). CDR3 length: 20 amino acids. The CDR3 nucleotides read TGTGCCAGCAGCCAAGGTAGAGGCTTCGGTCCACGGGCTAACCAAGAGACCCAGTACTTC. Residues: CASSQGRGFGPRANQETQYF.

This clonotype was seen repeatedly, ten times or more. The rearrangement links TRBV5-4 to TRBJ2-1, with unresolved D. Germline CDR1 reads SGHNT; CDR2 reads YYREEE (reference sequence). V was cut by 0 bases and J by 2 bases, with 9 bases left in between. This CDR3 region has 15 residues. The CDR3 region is CASSLGTDPYNEQFF. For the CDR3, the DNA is TGTGCCAGCAGCTTGGGGACGGACCCCTACAATGAGCAGTTCTTC.

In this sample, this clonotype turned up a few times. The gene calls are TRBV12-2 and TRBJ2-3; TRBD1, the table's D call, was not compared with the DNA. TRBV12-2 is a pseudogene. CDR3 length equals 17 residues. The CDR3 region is CASRQDPGHGVTDTQYF. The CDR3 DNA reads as TGTGCAAGTCGCCAGGACCCAGGGCATGGTGTGACAGATACGCAGTATTTT.

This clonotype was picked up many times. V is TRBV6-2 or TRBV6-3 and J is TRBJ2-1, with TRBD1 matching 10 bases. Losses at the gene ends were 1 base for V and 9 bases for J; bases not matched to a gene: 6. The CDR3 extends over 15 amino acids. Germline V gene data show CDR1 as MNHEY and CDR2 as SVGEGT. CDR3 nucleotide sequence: TGTGCCAGCAGTTACTACGACAGGGGGCAGAGTGAGCAGTTCTTC. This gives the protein CASSYYDRGQSEQFF.

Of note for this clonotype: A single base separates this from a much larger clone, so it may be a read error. CDR3 sequence: CAGSLKPWYEQYF. CDR3 in DNA: TGTGCCGGCAGCCTCAAGCCCTGGTACGAGCAGTACTTC. The chain carries TRBV9 and TRBJ2-7; D unclear. CDR3 size: 13 residues. Germline CDR1 and CDR2: SGDLS and YYNGEE.

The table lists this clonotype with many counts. CDR3 DNA: TGTGCCAGCAGTTACTCGACGGGGGGCGCTGGGGCCAACGTCCTGACTTTC. Protein product: CASSYSTGGAGANVLTF. V gene TRBV6-5 combines with J gene TRBJ2-6, with D possibly TRBD2 on 7 matching bases. Germline CDR1 is MNHEY and CDR2 is SVGAGI. V was trimmed by 0 bases and J by 2 bases, leaving 11 bases between them. The CDR3 has 17 amino acids.

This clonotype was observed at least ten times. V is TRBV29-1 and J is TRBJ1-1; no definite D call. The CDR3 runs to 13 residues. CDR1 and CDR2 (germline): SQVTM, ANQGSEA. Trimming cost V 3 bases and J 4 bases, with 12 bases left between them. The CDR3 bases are TGCAGCGTTGACATCGGGCTGGGCACTGAAGCTTTCTTT. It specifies CSVDIGLGTEAFF.

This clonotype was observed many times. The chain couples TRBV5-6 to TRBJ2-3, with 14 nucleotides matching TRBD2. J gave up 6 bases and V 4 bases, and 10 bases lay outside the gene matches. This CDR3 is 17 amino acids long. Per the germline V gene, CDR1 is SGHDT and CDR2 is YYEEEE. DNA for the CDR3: TGTGCCAGCAGCGCAAGACTAGCGGGGGGGCGGCGGGATACGCAGTATTTT. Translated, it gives CASSARLAGGRRDTQYF.

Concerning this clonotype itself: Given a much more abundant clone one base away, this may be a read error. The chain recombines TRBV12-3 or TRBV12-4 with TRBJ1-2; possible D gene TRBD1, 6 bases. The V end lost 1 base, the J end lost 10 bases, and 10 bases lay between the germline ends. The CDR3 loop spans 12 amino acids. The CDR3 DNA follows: TGTGCCAGCAGTTTAGAGGGGGTGGACTACACCTTC. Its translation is CASSLEGVDYTF.

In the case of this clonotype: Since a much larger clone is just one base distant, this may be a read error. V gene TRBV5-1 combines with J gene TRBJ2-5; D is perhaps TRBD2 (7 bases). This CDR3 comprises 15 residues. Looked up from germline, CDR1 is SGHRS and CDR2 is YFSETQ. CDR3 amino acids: CGSSLVGGRQETQYF. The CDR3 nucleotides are TGCGGCAGCAGCTTGGTCGGGGGGCGCCAAGAGACCCAGTACTTC.

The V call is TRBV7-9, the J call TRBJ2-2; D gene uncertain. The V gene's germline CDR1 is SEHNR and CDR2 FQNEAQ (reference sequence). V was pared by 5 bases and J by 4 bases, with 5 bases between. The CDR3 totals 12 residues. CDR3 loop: CASSVSTGELFF. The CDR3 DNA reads TGTGCCAGCAGCGTGAGCACCGGGGAGCTGTTTTTT.

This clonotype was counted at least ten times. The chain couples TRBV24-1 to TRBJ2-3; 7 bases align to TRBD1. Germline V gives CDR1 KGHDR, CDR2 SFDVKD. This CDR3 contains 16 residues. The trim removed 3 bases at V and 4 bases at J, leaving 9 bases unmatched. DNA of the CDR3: TGTGCCACCAGTGATCCTTCCGGACAGGCTCCAGATACGCAGTATTTT. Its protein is CATSDPSGQAPDTQYF.

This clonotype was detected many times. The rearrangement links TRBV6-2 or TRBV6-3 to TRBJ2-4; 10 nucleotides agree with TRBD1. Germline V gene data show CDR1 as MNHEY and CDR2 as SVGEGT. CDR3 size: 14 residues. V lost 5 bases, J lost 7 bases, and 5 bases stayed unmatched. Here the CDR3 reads CASSKDRGDNIQYF. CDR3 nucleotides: TGTGCCAGCAGTAAGGACAGGGGGGACAACATTCAGTACTTC.

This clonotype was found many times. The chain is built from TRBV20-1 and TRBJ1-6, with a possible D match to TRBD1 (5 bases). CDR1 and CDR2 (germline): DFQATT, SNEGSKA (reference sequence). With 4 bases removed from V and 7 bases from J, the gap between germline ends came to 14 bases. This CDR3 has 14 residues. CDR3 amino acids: CSAKTGAGNSPLHF. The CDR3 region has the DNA TGCAGTGCTAAGACCGGGGCCGGGAATTCACCCCTCCACTTT.

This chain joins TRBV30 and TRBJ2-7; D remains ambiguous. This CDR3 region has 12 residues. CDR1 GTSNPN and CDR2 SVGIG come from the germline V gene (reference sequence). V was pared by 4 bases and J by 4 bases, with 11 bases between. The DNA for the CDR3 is TGTGCCTGGATTAAGGACCATTACGAGCAGTACTTC. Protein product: CAWIKDHYEQYF.

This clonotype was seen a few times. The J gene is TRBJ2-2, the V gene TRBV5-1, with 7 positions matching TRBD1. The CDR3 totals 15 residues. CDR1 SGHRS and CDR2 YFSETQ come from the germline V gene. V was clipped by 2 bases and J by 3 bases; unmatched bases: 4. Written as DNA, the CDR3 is TGCGCCAGCAGCTTTCAGGGGGTGGACACCGGGGAGCTGTTTTTT. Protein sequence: CASSFQGVDTGELFF.

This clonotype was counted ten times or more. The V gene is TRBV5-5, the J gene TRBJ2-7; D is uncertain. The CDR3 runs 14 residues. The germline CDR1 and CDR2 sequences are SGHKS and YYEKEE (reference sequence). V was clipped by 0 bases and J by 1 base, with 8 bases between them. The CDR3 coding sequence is TGTGCCAGCAGCTTGGTGGGTAGGTCCTACGAGCAGTACTTC. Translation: CASSLVGRSYEQYF.

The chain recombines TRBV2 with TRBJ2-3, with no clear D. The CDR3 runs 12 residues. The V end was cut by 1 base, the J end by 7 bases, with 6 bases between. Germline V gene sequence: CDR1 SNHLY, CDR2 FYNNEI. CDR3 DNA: TGTGCCAGCAGTGAAGTCGGAAATACGCAGTATTTT. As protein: CASSEVGNTQYF. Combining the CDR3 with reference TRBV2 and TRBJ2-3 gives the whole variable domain EPEVTQTPSHQVTQMGQEVILRCVPISNHLYFYWYRQILGQKVEFLVSFYNNEISEKSEIFDDQFSVERPDGSNFTLKIRSTKLEDSAMYFCASSEVGNTQYFGPGTRLTVL.

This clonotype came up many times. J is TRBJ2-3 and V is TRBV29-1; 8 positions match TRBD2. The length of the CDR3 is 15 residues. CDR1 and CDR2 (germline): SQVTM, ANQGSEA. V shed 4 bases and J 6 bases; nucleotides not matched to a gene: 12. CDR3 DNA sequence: TGCAGCGTTGGTGTGGCGGGAGGTAGGGCGGATACGCAGTATTTT. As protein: CSVGVAGGRADTQYF.

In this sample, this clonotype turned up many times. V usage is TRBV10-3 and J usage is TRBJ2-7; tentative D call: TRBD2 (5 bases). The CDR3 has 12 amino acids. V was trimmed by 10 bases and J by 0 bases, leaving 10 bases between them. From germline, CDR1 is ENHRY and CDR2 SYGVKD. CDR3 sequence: CATRGSSYEQYF. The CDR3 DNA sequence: TGTGCCACAAGAGGGAGCTCCTACGAGCAGTACTTC.

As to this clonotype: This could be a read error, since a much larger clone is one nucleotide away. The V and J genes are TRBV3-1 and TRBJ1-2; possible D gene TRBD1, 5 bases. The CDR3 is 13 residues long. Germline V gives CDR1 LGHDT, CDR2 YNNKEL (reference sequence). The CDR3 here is CANSLDRTYGYTF. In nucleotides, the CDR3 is TGTGCCAACAGCCTTGACAGAACCTATGGCTACACCTTC.

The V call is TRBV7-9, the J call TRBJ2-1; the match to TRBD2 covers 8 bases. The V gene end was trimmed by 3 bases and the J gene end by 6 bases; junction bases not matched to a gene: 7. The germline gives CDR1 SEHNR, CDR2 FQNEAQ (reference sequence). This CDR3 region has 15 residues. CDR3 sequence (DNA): TGTGCCAGCAGCTTGGGGAGCGGGGGAGGCAATGAGCAGTTCTTC. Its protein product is CASSLGSGGGNEQFF. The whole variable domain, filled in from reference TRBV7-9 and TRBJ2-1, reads DTGVSQNPRHKITKRGQNVTFRCDPISEHNRLYWYRQTLGQGPEFLTYFQNEAQLEKSRLLSDRFSAERPKGSFSTLEIQRTEQGDSAMYLCASSLGSGGGNEQFFGPGTRLTVL.

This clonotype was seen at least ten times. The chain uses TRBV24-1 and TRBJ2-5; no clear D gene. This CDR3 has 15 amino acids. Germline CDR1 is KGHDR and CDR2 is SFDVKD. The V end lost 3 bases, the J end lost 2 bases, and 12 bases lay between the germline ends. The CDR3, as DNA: TGTGCCACCAGTGATCAAGGGCTTTTTCAAGAGACCCAGTACTTC. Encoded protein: CATSDQGLFQETQYF.

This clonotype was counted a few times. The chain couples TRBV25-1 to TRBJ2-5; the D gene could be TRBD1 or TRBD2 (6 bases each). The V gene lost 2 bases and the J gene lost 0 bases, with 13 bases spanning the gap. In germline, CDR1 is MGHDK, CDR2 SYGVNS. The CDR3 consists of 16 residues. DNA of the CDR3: TGTGCCAGCAGTGAACGGGGGCGAGCGGACCAAGAGACCCAGTACTTC. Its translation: CASSERGRADQETQYF.

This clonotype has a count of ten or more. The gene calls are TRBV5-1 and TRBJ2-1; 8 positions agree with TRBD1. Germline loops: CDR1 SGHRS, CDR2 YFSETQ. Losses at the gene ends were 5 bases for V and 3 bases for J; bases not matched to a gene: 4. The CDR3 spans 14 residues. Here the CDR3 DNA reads TGCGCCAGCAGTGGGGACAGGATCTACAATGAGCAGTTCTTC. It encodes CASSGDRIYNEQFF.

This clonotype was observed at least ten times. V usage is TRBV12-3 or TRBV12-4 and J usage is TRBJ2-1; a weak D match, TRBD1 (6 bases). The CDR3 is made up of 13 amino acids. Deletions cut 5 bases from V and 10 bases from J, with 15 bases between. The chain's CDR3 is CASSLNRESEQFF. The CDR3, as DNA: TGTGCCAGCAGTCTAAACAGGGAATCCGAGCAGTTCTTC.

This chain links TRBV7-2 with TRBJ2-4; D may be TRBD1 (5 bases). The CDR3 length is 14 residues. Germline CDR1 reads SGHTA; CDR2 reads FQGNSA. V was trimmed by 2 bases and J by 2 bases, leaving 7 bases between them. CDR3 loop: CASSLQGSKNIQYF. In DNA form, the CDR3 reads TGTGCCAGCAGCTTACAGGGTTCCAAAAACATTCAGTACTTC.

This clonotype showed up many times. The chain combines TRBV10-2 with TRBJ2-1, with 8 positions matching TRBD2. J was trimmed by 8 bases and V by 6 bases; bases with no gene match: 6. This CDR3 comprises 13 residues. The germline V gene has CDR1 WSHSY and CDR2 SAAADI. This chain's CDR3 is CASRDPSGHEQFF. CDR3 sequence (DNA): TGCGCCAGCAGGGATCCTAGCGGGCATGAGCAGTTCTTC.

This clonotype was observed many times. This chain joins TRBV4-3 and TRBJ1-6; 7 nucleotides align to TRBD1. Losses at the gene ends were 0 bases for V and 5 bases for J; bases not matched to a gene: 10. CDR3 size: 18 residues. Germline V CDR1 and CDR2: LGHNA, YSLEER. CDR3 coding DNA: TGCGCCAGCAGCCAAGATCTGGGGACAGAGTTAAATAATTCACCCCTCCACTTT. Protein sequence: CASSQDLGTELNNSPLHF.

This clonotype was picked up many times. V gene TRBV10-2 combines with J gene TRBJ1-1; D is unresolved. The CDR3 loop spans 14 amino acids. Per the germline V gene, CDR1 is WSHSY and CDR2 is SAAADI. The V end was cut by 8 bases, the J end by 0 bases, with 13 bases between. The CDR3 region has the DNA TGCGCCAGCGGGAAAGGACGGTTGAACACTGAAGCTTTCTTT. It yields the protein CASGKGRLNTEAFF.

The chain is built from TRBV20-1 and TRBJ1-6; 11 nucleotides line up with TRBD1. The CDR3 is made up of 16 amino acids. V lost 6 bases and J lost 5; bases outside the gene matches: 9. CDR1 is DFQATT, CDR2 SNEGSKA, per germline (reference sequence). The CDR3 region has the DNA TGCAGTGCGAGGGGACAGGGGGTTGTCCATAATTCACCCCTCCACTTT. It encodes CSARGQGVVHNSPLHF.